The 2 T cell receptor beta chains below all came from one sample that was sequenced in a study of OX40 agonist ivuxolimab in advanced cancers. Produced via immunoSEQ multiplex PCR; TCRdb's table is partial and in-frame only. The repertoire has about 66,000 clones, over 80% of them found once; the top ten carry over 2.5%. The specimen comprised CD4+ or CD8+ T cells sorted from blood, sampled in a trial of the OX40 agonist ivuxolimab. These receptors were taken from an adult with an advanced solid tumor such as melanoma, head and neck, liver or kidney cancer.

The CDR3 protein is CASSVTQGFYNEQFF. As DNA, the CDR3 is TGTGCCAGCAGCGTAACCCAGGGATTCTACAATGAGCAGTTCTTC. The V call is TRBV9, the J call TRBJ2-1; a weak D match, TRBD1 (5 bases). This CDR3 has 15 amino acids. Trimming cost V 1 base and J 3 bases, with 11 bases left between them. The germline V gene has CDR1 SGDLS and CDR2 YYNGEE.

The genes are TRBV6-6 and TRBJ1-5, with a possible D match to TRBD1 (6 bases). The CDR3 length is 16 residues. Germline-derived CDR1 and CDR2 are MNHNY and SVGAGI (reference sequence). V was shortened by 1 base and J by 6 bases, with 16 bases between the two germline ends. The CDR3 DNA sequence: TGTGCCAGCAGTTACTGGGCGGTGATGGGGGCTCAGCCCCAGCATTTT. Translation: CASSYWAVMGAQPQHF.